This T cell receptor beta chain was recorded in a study of blood T cell repertoires in COVID-19. Study as a whole: Collection of acute and convalescent COVID-19 samples took place in the United States, Italy and Spain. In each case, the material was cDNA or gDNA derived from T cells, B-cell-depleted T cells, or PBMCs.

Under the authors' procedure: Nucleated cell number was recorded as an estimate derived from reference gene primer amplification. This table comes from immunoSEQ multiplex PCR, and its TCRdb copy is limited to in-frame clones, with some not included. V and J calls and clone size come straight from that table; D and trimming were deduced from the DNA. In the table there are about 190,000 clones, 70% to 85% of which are singletons. Trimming left V 0 bases short and J 4 bases short, with 10 bases between. Germline CDR1 reads SGHRS; CDR2 reads YFSETQ. The CDR3 covers 15 residues. Seattle cases were enrolled at active infection and followed longitudinally.

The sample comprised peripheral blood. V usage is TRBV5-1 and J usage is TRBJ1-4; possible D gene TRBD1, 6 bases. The source is a man at least 80 years old with COVID-19, enrolled during active disease. The CDR3 DNA is TGCGCCAGCAGCTTGGTTTCAGGGGATAATGAAAAACTGTTTTTT. It encodes CASSLVSGDNEKLFF.